This record covers a single TCR beta chain. The antigen is undetermined. Germline CDR1 reads MNHEY; CDR2 reads SMNVEV (reference sequence). The CDR3 is 17 residues long. With 5 bases removed from V and 4 bases from J, the gap between germline ends came to 24 bases. The data stem from a study of tissue T cells after allogeneic stem cell transplantation. Overall study: Pathologist review favored tissue samples showing histologically apparent lymphocytes. Overall study results and limits: Tissue-detected TCR repertoire was only partly captured by blood and spleen T cells.

The method was immunoSEQ multiplex PCR; TCRdb's version includes in-frame clones alone and lacks a portion of them. The sample includes about 9,800 clones, 65% to 70% of them seen just once. Sequencing was performed on tissue from the stomach, taken at autopsy. This TCR was recovered from a male donor older than 55 with lung cancer. V usage is TRBV27 and J usage is TRBJ2-7; D is perhaps TRBD2 (5 bases). The DNA for the CDR3 is TGTGCCAGCAGTCTCCTTAGAGGCAGCGGCTTTGGGTACGAGCAGTACTTC. This encodes CASSLLRGSGFGYEQYF.